A selection of T cell receptor beta chains follows, all from one sample in a study of CD4 T cells in relation to SARS-CoV-2 and coronaviruses. The repertoire was sequenced with immunoSEQ multiplex PCR; TCRdb's copy has only in-frame clones and lacks some. The sample has some 21,000 clones, 77% seen once. For these receptors, no antigen is known. Sequenced sample: CD4+ T cells from PBMCs, cultured in vitro. Source of these receptors: a human donor in good health. The CDR3 runs from the conserved cysteine through the conserved F or W. The D gene is left open where the match is weak. Where a row states a size, it is once, few, many or the class of an expanded clone; other rows omit it.

J,D,size,V,CDR3,DNA
TRBJ2-6,-,-,TRBV5-1,CASSLASGANVLTF,TGCGCCAGCAGCTTGGCCTCTGGGGCCAACGTCCTGACTTTC
TRBJ1-4,-,-,TRBV28,CASSFIGNGEKLFF,TGTGCCAGCAGTTTTATAGGCAACGGGGAAAAACTGTTTTTT
TRBJ2-3,-,-,TRBV5-4,CASSLGQVGTDTQYF,TGTGCCAGCAGCTTAGGACAAGTGGGGACAGATACGCAGTATTTT
TRBJ1-2,-,-,TRBV5-8,CASSFLGTANYGYTF,TGTGCCAGCAGCTTTCTGGGTACAGCTAACTATGGCTACACCTTC
TRBJ2-4,TRBD1,-,TRBV2,CASSEDRGWGLAKNIQYF,TGTGCCAGCAGTGAGGACAGGGGATGGGGCCTAGCCAAAAACATTCAGTACTTC
TRBJ2-3,-,-,TRBV7-2,CASSLPGTDTQYF,TGTGCCAGCAGCTTGCCAGGGACAGATACGCAGTATTTT
TRBJ1-2,-,-,TRBV29-1,CSVPENDANYGYTF,TGCAGCGTTCCCGAAAACGATGCTAACTATGGCTACACCTTC
TRBJ2-5,-,-,TRBV4-3,CASSQGEGWRETQYF,TGCGCCAGCAGCCAAGGGGAAGGGTGGCGAGAGACCCAGTACTTC
TRBJ2-2,TRBD1,few,TRBV7-2,CASSTGDRVPPGELFF,TGTGCCAGCAGCACCGGGGACAGGGTACCTCCCGGGGAGCTGTTTTTT
TRBJ2-1,TRBD2,-,TRBV4-3,CASSQDPASGGPQFF,TGCGCCAGCAGCCAAGATCCGGCTAGCGGGGGCCCGCAGTTCTTC
TRBJ2-7,TRBD2,-,TRBV18,CASSSGLATTYEQYF,TGTGCCAGCTCCTCAGGACTAGCGACTACCTACGAGCAGTACTTC
TRBJ2-3,-,-,TRBV4-3,CASSQEDTTAASTDTQYF,TGCGCCAGCAGCCAAGAGGATACGACCGCCGCTAGCACAGATACGCAGTATTTT
TRBJ2-2,-,once,TRBV6-5,CASSYGGGGTGELFF,TGTGCCAGCAGTTACGGAGGGGGAGGCACCGGGGAGCTGTTTTTT
TRBJ2-7,TRBD1,-,TRBV6-1,CASSERTGTYEQYF,TGTGCCAGCAGTGAACGGACAGGCACCTACGAGCAGTACTTC
TRBJ2-3,-,once,TRBV4-3,CASSQDNSPSTDTQYF,TGCGCCAGCAGCCAAGATAACAGCCCAAGCACAGATACGCAGTATTTT
TRBJ1-1,-,medium-sized,TRBV7-9,CASSYGLNTEAFF,TGTGCCAGCAGCTATGGCCTAAACACTGAAGCTTTCTTT
TRBJ2-1,TRBD2,once,TRBV7-7,CASSPGGGSGGHYEQFF,TGTGCCAGCAGCCCCGGAGGCGGGTCGGGGGGGCACTATGAGCAGTTCTTC
TRBJ1-1,TRBD1,once,TRBV29-1,CSAGQGTEAFF,TGCAGCGCAGGACAGGGCACTGAAGCTTTCTTT
TRBJ2-2,-,-,TRBV7-2,CASRAWAGPGTGELFF,TGTGCCAGCAGGGCCTGGGCGGGCCCAGGCACCGGGGAGCTGTTTTTT
TRBJ2-7,-,-,TRBV27,CASSFFRESSYEQYF,TGTGCCAGCAGTTTCTTTCGGGAGTCGTCCTACGAGCAGTACTTC
TRBJ2-7,TRBD2,few,TRBV19,CASSPGLARTYEQYF,TGTGCCAGTAGTCCCGGACTAGCGCGAACCTACGAGCAGTACTTC
TRBJ2-7,TRBD2,-,TRBV10-3,CAISDPSKGLAGANYEQYF,TGTGCCATCAGTGACCCGTCTAAGGGACTAGCGGGAGCAAACTACGAGCAGTACTTC
TRBJ2-2,-,-,TRBV19,CASSIRGGGELFF,TGTGCCAGTAGTATAAGGGGCGGAGGGGAGCTGTTTTTT
TRBJ2-6,-,-,TRBV19,CASSISRVGSGANVLTF,TGTGCCAGTAGTATTTCCAGGGTCGGTTCTGGGGCCAACGTCCTGACTTTC
TRBJ2-3,TRBD2,-,TRBV4-1,CASSRTSGGSTDTQYF,TGCGCCAGCAGCAGAACTAGCGGGGGGTCCACAGATACGCAGTATTTT
TRBJ1-3,-,-,TRBV18,CASSATPGTITGNTIYF,TGTGCCAGCTCAGCCACGCCGGGGACTATAACTGGAAACACCATATATTTT
TRBJ2-5,TRBD1,-,TRBV19,CASSRTGGTETQYF,TGTGCCAGTAGTAGGACAGGGGGGACGGAGACCCAGTACTTC
TRBJ1-1,TRBD1,-,TRBV7-2,CASSLRGQTNTEAFF,TGTGCCAGCAGCCTCAGGGGACAGACGAACACTGAAGCTTTCTTT
TRBJ2-7,TRBD2,few,TRBV7-3,CASSYLAGGYEQYF,TGTGCCAGCAGTTATCTAGCGGGAGGGTACGAGCAGTACTTC
TRBJ2-3,TRBD2,-,TRBV2,CATTAGSGTDTQYF,TGTGCCACCACAGCGGGGAGCGGCACAGATACGCAGTATTTT
TRBJ2-5,-,-,TRBV7-6,CASSLDPGRPSETQYF,TGTGCCAGCAGCTTAGACCCGGGACGGCCCTCAGAGACCCAGTACTTC
TRBJ1-2,-,-,TRBV7-2,CASSLAGIHYGYTF,TGTGCCAGCAGCTTAGCGGGGATCCACTATGGCTACACCTTC
TRBJ2-7,-,-,TRBV11-2,CASSSPNYEQYF,TGTGCCAGCAGCTCCCCGAATTACGAGCAGTACTTC
TRBJ1-1,TRBD1,-,TRBV7-2,CASSLVGRGLGAEAFF,TGTGCCAGCAGCTTAGTAGGCAGGGGGCTAGGGGCTGAAGCTTTCTTT
TRBJ1-1,-,-,TRBV2,CASGGGSRTEAFF,TGTGCCAGCGGGGGGGGCAGCCGCACTGAAGCTTTCTTT
TRBJ1-2,-,once,TRBV4-3,CASSQDSLGRGSYGYTF,TGCGCCAGCAGCCAAGATTCCCTGGGCAGGGGAAGTTATGGCTACACCTTC